This is a list of T cell receptor beta chains from one sample in a study of post-analysis software for immune sequencing data. In TCRdb, the PCR reads were re-called with MiXCR into one record per CDR3 protein. The table shows under 650,000 distinct CDR3 sequences, with about 44% occurring only once. The sequencing sample was made of blood. These receptor sequences come from a girl between 10 and 17 years old with multiple sclerosis. The CDR3 runs from the conserved cysteine through the conserved F or W. Fields, in order: D gene, J gene, clone size, V gene, CDR3 protein, CDR3 DNA. The D gene is left open where the match is weak. Rows give clone size only sometimes, using once, few, many, or a class for an expanded clone.

. TRBJ2-1 . TRBV3-1 CASSQAGGLGEQFF TGTGCCAGCAGCCAAGCTGGCGGGCTTGGTGAGCAGTTCTTC
. TRBJ2-7 . TRBV20-1 CSVGQGDEQYF TGCAGCGTCGGGCAGGGCGACGAGCAGTACTTC
. TRBJ2-5 few TRBV24-1 CATSDARGGKETQYF TGTGCCACCAGTGACGCACGTGGGGGAAAAGAGACCCAGTACTTC
TRBD2 TRBJ2-3 few TRBV6-2/TRBV6-3 CASSDGTSGGDTQYF TGTGCCAGCAGTGATGGGACTAGCGGGGGAGATACGCAGTATTTT
. TRBJ2-5 . TRBV7-2 CASSWRRTEQYF TGTGCCAGCAGCTGGAGACGGACGGAGCAGTACTTC
TRBD1 TRBJ1-5 few TRBV7-9 CASSLGSGQGAEGRNQPQHF TGTGCCAGCAGCTTAGGGTCTGGACAGGGGGCAGAGGGGCGCAATCAGCCCCAGCATTTT
. TRBJ2-7 few TRBV4-1 CASSQVGQSSYNEQYF TGCGCCAGCAGCCAAGTGGGCCAGAGCTCCTACAATGAGCAGTACTTC
. TRBJ1-1 . TRBV27 CASTLTGRGNTEAFF TGTGCCAGCACCCTCACGGGCAGGGGTAACACTGAAGCTTTCTTT
. TRBJ1-4 few TRBV7-2 CASRSRLGNEKLFF TGTGCCAGCCGTTCGCGGCTGGGTAATGAAAAACTGTTTTTT
. TRBJ2-7 few TRBV10-3 CAISERDISYEQYF TGTGCCATCAGTGAGCGGGACATCTCCTACGAGCAGTACTTC
. TRBJ2-2 . TRBV20-1 CSVGVPNTGELFF TGCAGTGTAGGAGTTCCGAACACCGGGGAGCTGTTTTTT
TRBD2 TRBJ2-7 . TRBV7-9 CASSHPTPGLAGENYYEQYF TGTGCCAGCAGCCATCCTACTCCGGGACTAGCGGGAGAAAATTACTACGAGCAGTACTTC
TRBD1 TRBJ1-1 . TRBV7-2 CASSFSPTGEIEAFF TGTGCCAGCAGCTTTTCCCCGACAGGGGAGATCGAAGCTTTCTTT
TRBD1 TRBJ2-4 few TRBV4-1 CASSPLGQGGNIQYF TGCGCCAGCAGCCCATTGGGACAGGGTGGAAACATTCAGTACTTC
TRBD2 TRBJ2-1 few TRBV4-2 CASSQDSGSSYNEQFF TGTGCCAGCAGCCAAGATAGCGGGAGCTCCTACAATGAGCAGTTCTTC
. TRBJ2-7 few TRBV20-1 CSAYRDSYEQYF TGCAGTGCTTACAGGGACTCCTACGAGCAGTACTTC
. TRBJ2-5 few TRBV10-3 CAISEPFGTPRGTQYF TGTGCCATCAGTGAGCCCTTTGGGACACCTAGGGGGACCCAGTACTTC
TRBD2 TRBJ2-7 few TRBV24-1 CATSPTGGRNLVEQYF TGTGCCACCTCTCCCACGGGCGGGAGAAACTTGGTCGAGCAGTACTTC
. TRBJ2-1 . TRBV12-3/TRBV12-4 CASSPTLASSSYNEQFF TGTGCCAGCAGCCCCACTCTAGCCTCGAGCTCCTACAATGAGCAGTTCTTC
TRBD2 TRBJ2-3 . TRBV3-1 CASRGIAGRTDTQYF TGTGCCAGCAGAGGGATAGCGGGGCGCACAGATACGCAGTATTTT
. TRBJ1-3 . TRBV5-1 CASSLAELSGNTIYF TGCGCCAGCAGCTTGGCAGAACTCTCTGGAAACACCATATATTTT
TRBD1 TRBJ2-5 few TRBV4-2 CASSRGQAQETQYF TGTGCCAGCAGCCGAGGACAGGCTCAAGAGACCCAGTACTTC
. TRBJ2-7 . TRBV7-3 CASSLGGSPYEQYF TGTGCCAGCAGCTTAGGGGGGTCGCCCTACGAGCAGTACTTC
TRBD2 TRBJ2-5 . TRBV11-2 CASSPPRGVVEKETQYF TGTGCCAGCAGCCCCCCCCGGGGGGTAGTCGAAAAAGAGACCCAGTACTTC
. TRBJ1-2 . TRBV12-3/TRBV12-4 CASSRDPLTVTNYGYTF TGTGCCAGCAGTCGGGACCCTCTCACGGTCACTAACTATGGCTACACCTTC
. TRBJ2-7 . TRBV7-9 CASSSSFIWTVGSYEQYF TGTGCCAGCAGCTCTTCTTTTATCTGGACAGTCGGCTCCTACGAGCAGTACTTC
TRBD1 TRBJ2-3 . TRBV12-3/TRBV12-4 CATRRTGGADAEYF TGTGCCACCCGACGGACAGGGGGGGCAGATGCGGAATATTTT
TRBD2 TRBJ2-5 few TRBV10-3 CAISPEGLAGGKDQETQYF TGTGCCATCTCCCCGGAGGGGCTAGCGGGGGGGAAGGACCAAGAGACCCAGTACTTC
. TRBJ2-7 few TRBV5-6 CASSLVGFPYEQYF TGTGCCAGCAGCTTGGTGGGATTTCCCTACGAGCAGTACTTC
. TRBJ2-7 . TRBV20-1 CSASRVAAYEQYF TGCAGTGCAAGCAGGGTGGCCGCCTACGAGCAGTACTTC
TRBD1 TRBJ1-2 . TRBV20-1 CSATTGGIYGYTF TGCAGTGCAACGACAGGGGGCATCTATGGCTACACCTTC
. TRBJ1-6 . TRBV6-6 CASPRPPGPLHF TGTGCCAGCCCCCGGCCTCCAGGACCCCTCCACTTT
. TRBJ2-7 few TRBV9 CASSPRQGSGEQYF TGTGCCAGCAGCCCCCGTCAGGGGTCCGGCGAGCAGTACTTC
. TRBJ1-2 . TRBV20-1 CSAFTRSSNYGYTF TGCAGTGCCTTCACCAGATCTTCTAACTATGGCTACACCTTC
. TRBJ1-1 . TRBV18 CASSPVPGDTEAFF TGTGCCAGCTCACCAGTTCCGGGGGACACTGAAGCTTTCTTT
. TRBJ2-7 . TRBV5-1 CASSLDPASYEQYF TGCGCCAGCAGCTTGGATCCAGCCTCCTACGAGCAGTACTTC
. TRBJ2-4 few TRBV20-1 CSADRVGGVAKNIQYF TGCAGTGCGGACAGGGTAGGGGGGGTAGCCAAAAACATTCAGTACTTC
TRBD2 TRBJ2-1 . TRBV20-1 CSAREGLAASYNEQFF TGCAGTGCTAGAGAAGGACTAGCGGCCTCCTACAATGAGCAGTTCTTC
TRBD1 TRBJ2-5 . TRBV25-1 CASSVGTGIQETQYF TGTGCCAGCAGTGTCGGGACAGGAATTCAAGAGACCCAGTACTTC
TRBD2 TRBJ2-3 few TRBV2 CASRHLAADTQYF TGTGCCAGCAGGCATCTAGCGGCGGATACGCAGTATTTT
. TRBJ2-3 . TRBV11-1 CASSLGAGLTDTQYF TGTGCCAGCAGCTTAGGGGCAGGGCTCACAGATACGCAGTATTTT
. TRBJ1-4 few TRBV7-8 CASSLMAGGEKLFF TGTGCCAGCAGCTTAATGGCCGGGGGTGAAAAACTGTTTTTT
TRBD1 TRBJ1-2 . TRBV9 CASSVENRGDYGYTF TGTGCCAGCAGCGTAGAAAACAGGGGAGACTATGGCTACACCTTC
TRBD1 TRBJ2-7 few TRBV9 CASSFGQGVAYEQYF TGTGCCAGCAGCTTCGGACAGGGGGTGGCCTACGAGCAGTACTTC
TRBD2 TRBJ2-1 few TRBV24-1 CATSDISGTSLHEQFF TGTGCCACCAGTGACATAAGCGGGACTAGCCTACATGAGCAGTTCTTC
. TRBJ2-7 once TRBV5-5 CASRLDTNSYEQYF TGTGCCAGCAGGTTGGATACTAACTCCTACGAGCAGTACTTC
. TRBJ1-2 . TRBV12-3/TRBV12-4 CASRPTPNYGYTF TGTGCCAGCAGGCCAACGCCTAACTATGGCTACACCTTC